Presented here are 11 T cell receptor beta chains from one specimen sequenced in a study of technical replicates of blood from four donors. TCRdb's table, derived via immunoSEQ multiplex PCR, lists solely in-frame clones and lacks some. The sample lists tens of thousands of clones; about 91% were seen once. Sequences were obtained from T cells isolated from PBMCs. Every receptor here comes from a human donor in good health.

This clone was detected only a few times. The rearrangement uses TRBV10-3 and TRBJ1-1; D remains ambiguous. The CDR3 covers 14 residues. The V gene's germline CDR1 is ENHRY and CDR2 SYGVKD. The V and J ends lost 6 bases and 5 bases respectively, with 16 bases between them. Here the CDR3 reads CAIRDRESGTEAFF. DNA of the CDR3: TGTGCCATCAGGGACCGGGAGTCAGGTACTGAAGCTTTCTTT.

This clone has just one count. The chain links TRBV7-2 to TRBJ1-1, with D tentatively TRBD1 (6 bases). Trimming shortened V by 5 bases and J by 6 bases, and 16 bases separated the two germline ends. Germline values: CDR1 SGHTA, CDR2 FQGNSA. The CDR3 is 14 amino acids. CDR3 DNA sequence: TGTGCCAGCAGCATCCACAGGGTCGGGCCTGAAGCTTTCTTT. Amino acid sequence: CASSIHRVGPEAFF.

V usage is TRBV11-2 and J usage is TRBJ1-5, with D unclear. V was pared by 5 bases and J by 5 bases, with 10 bases between. CDR3 size: 13 residues. The germline CDR1 and CDR2 sequences are SGHAT and FQNNGV. CDR3 nucleotides: TGTGCCAGCAGCCTTCGACGGGATCAGCCCCAGCATTTT. This codes for CASSLRRDQPQHF.

The chain uses TRBV2 and TRBJ1-1; TRBD1 matches at 8 bases. The CDR3 runs 13 residues. The germline gives CDR1 SNHLY, CDR2 FYNNEI. V trimming: 6 bases; J trimming: 0 bases; junction bases outside the gene matches: 0. CDR3 sequence reads: CASRQGVNTEAFF. The CDR3 region has the DNA TGTGCCAGCAGACAGGGGGTGAACACTGAAGCTTTCTTT.

The chain joins TRBV5-6 to TRBJ2-5, with TRBD1 matching 7 bases. Germline V gives CDR1 SGHDT, CDR2 YYEEEE. The CDR3 spans 14 residues. The V gene end was trimmed by 2 bases and the J gene end by 5 bases; junction bases not matched to a gene: 6. CDR3: CASSLPQGLETQYF. The CDR3 DNA reads TGTGCCAGCAGCTTACCACAGGGGCTGGAGACCCAGTACTTC.

This chain's CDR3 is CASSDYGTSGRNEQFF. The CDR3 nucleotides are TGTGCCAGCAGTGATTACGGGACTAGCGGGAGGAATGAGCAGTTCTTC. The chain recombines TRBV2 with TRBJ2-1; 15 bases are a match to TRBD2. Germline V gene data show CDR1 as SNHLY and CDR2 as FYNNEI. With 3 bases clipped from V and 7 bases from J, the junction kept 4 bases outside the gene matches. The CDR3 length is 16 residues.

V and J are TRBV9 and TRBJ2-1; 10 nucleotides line up with TRBD2. This CDR3 is built from 17 residues. Germline V gives CDR1 SGDLS, CDR2 YYNGEE. Trimming cost V 1 base and J 4 bases; bases outside gene matches: 8. The CDR3 is CASSVQEGTSAYNEQFF. DNA for the CDR3: TGTGCCAGCAGCGTACAAGAAGGGACTAGCGCATACAATGAGCAGTTCTTC.

V usage is TRBV7-9 and J usage is TRBJ2-7; no reliable D call. Germline loops: CDR1 SEHNR, CDR2 FQNEAQ (reference sequence). This CDR3 is built from 12 residues. With 3 bases removed from V and 6 bases from J, the gap between germline ends came to 9 bases. The CDR3 region is CASSLVSVEQYF. For the CDR3, the DNA is TGTGCCAGCAGCTTGGTATCAGTCGAGCAGTACTTC.

The rearrangement uses TRBV19 and TRBJ1-1; D is ambiguous. This CDR3 is 14 amino acids long. Germline loops: CDR1 LNHDA, CDR2 SQIVND (reference sequence). Trimming cost V 1 base and J 1 base, with 7 bases left between them. The CDR3 DNA sequence: TGTGCCAGTAGTATAGGGGCGGGGAACACTGAAGCTTTCTTT. Protein sequence: CASSIGAGNTEAFF.

The chain links TRBV2 to TRBJ2-1; 12 bases are shared with TRBD2. V trimming: 6 bases; J trimming: 6 bases; junction bases outside the gene matches: 9. From germline, CDR1 is SNHLY and CDR2 FYNNEI. The CDR3 length is 16 residues. CDR3: CASSQTGLAGINEQFF. The CDR3 nucleotides are TGTGCCAGCAGCCAAACGGGACTAGCGGGTATCAATGAGCAGTTCTTC.

This rearrangement joins TRBV29-1 to TRBJ2-4; unclear D gene. Trimming removed 0 bases from V and 3 bases from J, with 6 bases in between. Germline CDR1 and CDR2: SQVTM and ANQGSEA. The CDR3 contains 13 residues. Here the CDR3 reads CSVEDQVKNIQYF. CDR3 in DNA: TGCAGCGTTGAAGATCAGGTCAAAAACATTCAGTACTTC.